Presented here are 30 T cell receptor beta chains from one specimen sequenced in a study of CD8 T cells in ankylosing spondylitis. What these receptors recognize is not known. TCRdb ran MiXCR on the 5' RACE reads and lists one entry per CDR3 protein. This table has 700,000 or so distinct CDR3 sequences, around 17% appearing once. Study-level results: Blood of patients with ankylosing spondylitis appeared to be characterized by a TCR beta motif of several highly homologous variants.

Sample: blood, either unsorted or a sorted T cell fraction (not recorded which). The source of these receptors is a male donor with ankylosing spondylitis.

The chain has TRBV9 and TRBJ2-1; D call uncertain. Trimming cost V 1 base and J 5 bases, with 7 bases left between them. This CDR3 spans 13 amino acids. Per germline, CDR1 SGDLS and CDR2 YYNGEE. DNA of the CDR3: TGTGCCAGCAGCGTACCTCCTAACAATGAGCAGTTCTTC. Protein: CASSVPPNNEQFF.

This clonotype was seen ten or more times. The chain employs TRBV29-1 and TRBJ2-2, with D possibly matching TRBD2 (5 bases). This CDR3 is 13 amino acids long. The V gene lost 5 bases and the J gene lost 2 bases, with 9 bases spanning the gap. The germline V gene has CDR1 SQVTM and CDR2 ANQGSEA. For the CDR3, the DNA is TGCAGCGTTTCCGGGGTTAACACCGGGGAGCTGTTTTTT. This gives the protein CSVSGVNTGELFF.

This clonotype was observed many times. The V and J genes are TRBV20-1 and TRBJ1-6; D may be TRBD1 (5 bases). The CDR3 runs to 13 residues. Germline lookup yields CDR1 DFQATT and CDR2 SNEGSKA (reference sequence). Trimming pared 4 bases from V and 9 bases from J, leaving 13 bases between. DNA of the CDR3: TGCAGTGCTATCCGGACATTGGGTTCACCCCTCCACTTT. Residues: CSAIRTLGSPLHF.

The chain joins TRBV9 to TRBJ2-2; D possibly corresponds to TRBD1 (5 bases). Trimming cost V 0 bases and J 1 base, with 13 bases left between them. Per germline, CDR1 SGDLS and CDR2 YYNGEE. The CDR3 extends over 17 amino acids. The CDR3: CASSVAQDKGNTGELFF. In DNA form, the CDR3 reads TGTGCCAGCAGCGTAGCACAGGACAAGGGGAACACCGGGGAGCTGTTTTTT.

This clonotype has more than one count but fewer than ten. V usage is TRBV29-1 and J usage is TRBJ2-3; tentatively, D is TRBD1 or TRBD2 (6 bases each). CDR3 length equals 12 residues. The germline CDR1 and CDR2 sequences are SQVTM and ANQGSEA. V dropped 7 bases and J dropped 6 bases, with 14 bases sitting between them. The CDR3 DNA reads TGCAGCGGGCGGAGGGGGTCCGATACGCAGTATTTT. It codes for CSGRRGSDTQYF.

The chain couples TRBV20-1 to TRBJ2-7; tentatively, D is TRBD2 (5 bases). The CDR3 runs 18 residues. Germline V gene lookup returns CDR1 DFQATT and CDR2 SNEGSKA (reference sequence). Trimming shortened V by 5 bases and J by 0 bases, and 26 bases separated the two germline ends. The CDR3 spells CSALEGSSFGTSSYEQYF. As DNA, the CDR3 is TGCAGTGCTCTAGAGGGTAGTAGTTTCGGAACTAGCTCCTACGAGCAGTACTTC.

The chain links TRBV29-1 to TRBJ2-4; tentative D call: TRBD2 (6 bases). The CDR3 is 13 amino acids. Looked up from germline, CDR1 is SQVTM and CDR2 is ANQGSEA. Between the trimmed V and J ends, which lost 5 bases and 4 bases, there was a span of 12 bases. Here the CDR3 reads CSVRREGKNIQYF. The CDR3 coding sequence is TGCAGCGTTCGGCGGGAAGGGAAAAACATTCAGTACTTC. The full variable domain, with the rest looked up from reference TRBV29-1 and TRBJ2-4, is SAVISQKPSRDICQRGTSLTIQCQVDSQVTMMFWYRQQPGQSLTLIATANQGSEATYESGFVIDKFPISRPNLTFSTLTVSNMSPEDSSIYLCSVRREGKNIQYFGAGTRLSVL.

This clonotype appeared a few times. The genes are TRBV12-3 or TRBV12-4 and TRBJ1-1; D is perhaps TRBD1 (6 bases). The ends were cut back, 4 bases at V and 2 bases at J, with 17 bases in the middle. The length of the CDR3 is 16 residues. The CDR3 sequence is CASSWLGAASNTEAFF. The CDR3 DNA reads as TGTGCCAGCAGTTGGCTGGGGGCAGCTTCCAACACTGAAGCTTTCTTT.

This chain uses TRBV12-3 or TRBV12-4 with TRBJ2-3; 14 bases are a match to TRBD2. This CDR3 is built from 16 residues. The junction had 6 bases not matched to a gene; V was cut back by 5 bases and J by 5 bases. Written as DNA, the CDR3 is TGTGCCAGCAGTCCGGGGGGGACTAGCGGGAGAGATACGCAGTATTTT. This sequence encodes CASSPGGTSGRDTQYF.

This rearrangement joins TRBV12-3 or TRBV12-4 to TRBJ1-5, with 8 bases lining up with TRBD1. The CDR3 is 16 residues long. The J segment lost 2 bases and the V segment lost 8 bases, leaving 11 bases of the junction unmatched. CDR3 in amino acids: CASARQGLDGNQPQHF. DNA for the CDR3: TGTGCCAGCGCAAGACAGGGGCTTGACGGCAATCAGCCCCAGCATTTT.

In this sample, this clonotype turned up a few times. J is TRBJ2-2 and V is TRBV6-1; D not resolved. Trimming took 6 bases from V and 3 from J, leaving 23 bases between them. The CDR3 loop spans 18 amino acids. Germline CDR1 reads MNHNS; CDR2 reads SASEGT. The CDR3 DNA reads TGTGCCAGCAGCGCCCGACACCCCTCCCAAACGTACACCGGGGAGCTGTTTTTT. This gives the protein CASSARHPSQTYTGELFF.

Only a few counts were recorded for this clonotype. V and J are TRBV6-1 and TRBJ2-1; the match to TRBD2 covers 14 bases. The junction had 6 bases not matched to a gene; V was cut back by 6 bases and J by 5 bases. The CDR3 spans 16 residues. The germline CDR1 and CDR2 sequences are MNHNS and SASEGT. DNA of the CDR3: TGTGCCAGCAGGCTGACTAGCGGGGGGGCCGACAATGAGCAGTTCTTC. Amino acid sequence: CASRLTSGGADNEQFF.

In its sample, this clonotype was seen a few times. The rearrangement joins TRBV11-2 to TRBJ2-7, with a tentative D call TRBD1 (5 bases). Trimming stripped 5 bases from V and 7 bases from J, with 6 bases between. The CDR3 extends over 10 amino acids. Germline V gene sequence: CDR1 SGHAT, CDR2 FQNNGV. CDR3 in amino acids: CASSPGEQYF. The CDR3 bases are TGTGCCAGCAGCCCAGGGGAGCAGTACTTC.

This clonotype has more than one count but fewer than ten. The chain has TRBV18 and TRBJ2-1, with D unresolved. The V end lost 3 bases, the J end lost 6 bases, and 15 bases lay between the germline ends. This CDR3 contains 15 residues. Germline V gene data show CDR1 as KGHSH and CDR2 as LQKENI. The CDR3 region is CASSPLGSGGNEQFF. The CDR3 DNA reads as TGTGCCAGCTCACCCCTTGGGTCGGGCGGCAATGAGCAGTTCTTC.

This sequence joins TRBV15 and TRBJ1-2, with D possibly matching TRBD1 (6 bases). This CDR3 is built from 12 residues. With 2 bases removed from V and 8 bases from J, the gap between germline ends came to 9 bases. Germline CDR1 reads LNHNV; CDR2 reads YYDKDF (reference sequence). DNA for the CDR3: TGTGCCACCAGCAGACCAGGGGTCGGCTACACCTTC. Amino acid sequence: CATSRPGVGYTF.

The chain uses TRBV19 and TRBJ1-5; no definite D call. The CDR3 loop spans 12 amino acids. The ends were cut back, 9 bases at V and 4 bases at J, with 10 bases in the middle. CDR1 and CDR2 from the germline V gene are LNHDA and SQIVND (reference sequence). The CDR3 DNA reads as TGTGCCAGCCGTGCGGGAAATCAGCCCCAGCATTTT. Its protein is CASRAGNQPQHF.

This clonotype was observed a handful of times. This chain joins TRBV5-1 and TRBJ2-3; D gene unclear. The germline CDR1 and CDR2 sequences are SGHRS and YFSETQ. The CDR3 sequence is 13 residues long. V was clipped by 0 bases and J by 9 bases, with 11 bases between them. CDR3 in amino acids: CASSLVIGDTQYF. The CDR3 DNA is TGCGCCAGCAGCTTGGTTATAGGCGACACGCAGTATTTT. The full variable domain, rest sourced from reference TRBV5-1 and TRBJ2-3, is KAGVTQTPRYLIKTRGQQVTLSCSPISGHRSVSWYQQTPGQGLQFLFEYFSETQRNKGNFPGRFSGRQFSNSRSEMNVSTLELGDSALYLCASSLVIGDTQYFGPGTRLTVL.

This clonotype was detected only once. At one boundary the junction diverges from the germline segment, which might be a read error. CDR3 amino acids: CASSQDIGLGQAHRDF. In DNA, the CDR3 is TGCGCCAGCAGCCAAGATATAGGGTTGGGGCAGGCCCACCGAGACTTC. The chain joins TRBV4-1 to TRBJ1-2, with D maybe TRBD1 (5 bases). Germline CDR1 MGHRA, CDR2 YSYEKL. The CDR3 contains 16 residues.

The sample holds a few counts of this clonotype. This chain connects TRBV29-1 to TRBJ2-4; D might be TRBD1 (5 bases). CDR3 length equals 14 residues. V shed 4 bases and J shed 10 bases, with 20 bases lying between them. Germline-derived CDR1 and CDR2 are SQVTM and ANQGSEA. The CDR3 protein is CSVGYKRSQDIQYF. The DNA for the CDR3 is TGCAGCGTTGGTTATAAAAGATCACAGGATATTCAGTACTTC.

The gene calls are TRBV7-2 and TRBJ2-3; tentatively, D is TRBD1 or TRBD2 (6 bases each). The CDR3 runs 16 residues. V lost 5 bases and J lost 0, with 15 bases in between. The germline V gene has CDR1 SGHTA and CDR2 FQGNSA. CDR3 in amino acids: CASSPMEGGSTDTQYF. The CDR3 region has the DNA TGTGCCAGCAGCCCCATGGAGGGGGGTAGCACAGATACGCAGTATTTT.

This clonotype was observed a handful of times. J is TRBJ2-1 and V is TRBV29-1; D may be TRBD1 (5 bases). The V gene's germline CDR1 is SQVTM and CDR2 ANQGSEA. Trimming took off 4 bases at V and 6 bases at J, with 10 bases between the two ends. The CDR3 loop spans 12 amino acids. This CDR3 reads CSVAKGLNEQFF. The CDR3 coding sequence is TGCAGCGTTGCCAAGGGGCTCAATGAGCAGTTCTTC.

The CDR3 reads CASRTSGSGAYNEQFF. In nucleotides, the CDR3 is TGTGCCAGCAGGACTAGCGGGAGCGGTGCCTACAATGAGCAGTTCTTC. This chain connects TRBV28 to TRBJ2-1, with 12 bases lining up with TRBD2. The length of the CDR3 is 16 residues. The trim removed 6 bases at V and 2 bases at J, leaving 5 bases unmatched. CDR1 MDHEN and CDR2 SYDVKM come from the germline V gene.

This clonotype was seen many times. The chain couples TRBV6-6 to TRBJ2-7; D perhaps matches TRBD1 (5 bases). Trimming removed 0 bases from V and 12 bases from J, with 15 bases in between. Germline V CDR1 and CDR2: MNHNY, SVGAGI (reference sequence). This CDR3 region has 13 residues. CDR3 sequence reads: CASSYSIFQGSYF. Written as DNA, the CDR3 is TGTGCCAGCAGTTACTCGATTTTCCAGGGTTCGTACTTC.

The rearrangement uses TRBV7-9 and TRBJ1-6, with D possibly matching TRBD1 (5 bases). The CDR3 runs 14 residues. Germline lookup yields CDR1 SEHNR and CDR2 FQNEAQ (reference sequence). Deletions cut 5 bases from V and 7 bases from J, with 12 bases between. CDR3 amino acids: CASSAGPLNSPLHF. For the CDR3, the DNA is TGTGCCAGCAGCGCGGGACCCCTGAATTCACCCCTCCACTTT.

This clonotype was picked up a small number of times. The chain has TRBV27 and TRBJ1-5, with D tentatively TRBD1 (6 bases). Trimming left V 2 bases short and J 6 bases short, with 11 bases between. This CDR3 has 14 amino acids. Germline V gene data show CDR1 as MNHEY and CDR2 as SMNVEV (reference sequence). Here the CDR3 reads CASSLAGDLQPQHF. In nucleotides, the CDR3 is TGTGCCAGCAGTTTAGCAGGGGATCTTCAGCCCCAGCATTTT.

This clonotype occurred many times. This chain uses TRBV11-2 with TRBJ2-5, with 10 bases matching TRBD2. With 5 bases clipped from V and 5 bases from J, the junction kept 5 bases outside the gene matches. The germline V gene encodes CDR1 SGHAT and CDR2 FQNNGV. The CDR3 extends over 14 amino acids. DNA of the CDR3: TGTGCCAGCAGCCCTCAGACTAGCGGGGAGACCCAGTACTTC. Encoded protein: CASSPQTSGETQYF.

The chain recombines TRBV3-1 with TRBJ2-1; 9 nucleotides line up with TRBD2. Germline V gene sequence: CDR1 LGHDT, CDR2 YNNKEL (reference sequence). After removal of 0 bases from V and 0 bases from J, the junction contained 6 bases not matched to a gene. The CDR3 has 18 amino acids. CDR3 DNA sequence: TGTGCCAGCAGCCAAGATGAAGGCGGGAGGGCCTCCTACAATGAGCAGTTCTTC. It translates to CASSQDEGGRASYNEQFF.

This clonotype came up a few times. This chain links TRBV7-9 with TRBJ2-3; 8 nucleotides align to TRBD1. V lost 4 bases to trimming and J lost 0 bases; unmatched junction nucleotides: 6. This CDR3 is 16 amino acids long. The germline CDR1 and CDR2 sequences are SEHNR and FQNEAQ (reference sequence). The CDR3 bases are TGTGCCAGCAGCTCCGGACAGGGAGGTAGCACAGATACGCAGTATTTT. It translates to CASSSGQGGSTDTQYF.

This clonotype was detected only a few times. The V gene is TRBV28, the J gene TRBJ2-2; D remains unclear. Per germline, CDR1 MDHEN and CDR2 SYDVKM. This CDR3 comprises 16 residues. The ends were cut back, 5 bases at V and 5 bases at J, with 18 bases in the middle. CDR3 DNA sequence: TGTGCCAGCAGTCTACCCCGCGGAACCGGGACCGGGGAGCTGTTTTTT. Translating gives CASSLPRGTGTGELFF. Full variable domain (outside the CDR3, taken from reference TRBV28 and TRBJ2-2): DVKVTQSSRYLVKRTGEKVFLECVQDMDHENMFWYRQDPGLGLRLIYFSYDVKMKEKGDIPEGYSVSREKKERFSLILESASTNQTSMYLCASSLPRGTGTGELFFGEGSRLTVL.

This clonotype occurred a few times. This rearrangement joins TRBV29-1 to TRBJ1-1, with 9 nucleotides matching TRBD1. Germline CDR1 and CDR2: SQVTM and ANQGSEA. V shed 7 bases, J shed 6 bases, and the junction held 9 bases outside the gene matches. This CDR3 is 13 amino acids long. CDR3 in amino acids: CSAPGQGIAEAFF. DNA of the CDR3: TGCAGCGCCCCGGGACAGGGTATCGCTGAAGCTTTCTTT.